This T cell receptor beta chain comes out of a study of post-analysis software for immune sequencing data. Study at large: The courses of disease that were included comprised relapsing-remitting, secondary progressive and progressive-relapsing multiple sclerosis.

The CDR3 length is 13 residues. The germline V gene has CDR1 GTSNPN and CDR2 SVGIG (reference sequence). Unmatched junction bases numbered 6, after V lost 6 bases and J lost 4 bases. The TCR beta cDNA libraries contained unique molecular identifiers. TCRdb recomputed calls from the PCR reads with MiXCR, one row per CDR3 protein. The data contain fewer than 600,000 distinct CDR3 sequences, under 55% of them singletons. Overall study results and limits: F-measure co-clustering was strong for batch-matched samples. Patients with multiple sclerosis recorded significantly lower normalized Chao1 diversity than controls, the study found. Compared with controls, patients had more of 4 or 5 TRBV segments, including TRBV5-6, TRBV5-1 and TRBV20-1.

Comment on this clonotype: Its specificity is unknown.

The specimen was blood. The chain uses TRBV30 and TRBJ1-2; 9 bases map to TRBD1. The TCR was taken from a girl under 18 with multiple sclerosis. CDR3 DNA: TGTGCCTGCAACAGGGGGCAGTTCTATGGCTACACCTTC. Encoded protein: CACNRGQFYGYTF.